This T cell receptor (beta chain) was recorded in a study of CD8 T cells in Susac syndrome. Random hexamers primed reverse transcription of about 0.45 to 1 ug RNA. A multiplex approach, immunoSEQ multiplex PCR, amplified TCR beta CDR3 across 54 Vbeta and 13 Jbeta. TCRdb passed the immunoSEQ multiplex PCR reads through MiXCR, listing each CDR3 protein once. The sample records 150,000 to 200,000 distinct CDR3 sequences, more than 95% being singletons. CDR3 size: 18 residues. V lost 3 bases, J lost 6 bases, and 10 bases stayed unmatched. Germline CDR1 SGHRS, CDR2 YFSETQ. The chain employs TRBV5-1 and TRBJ2-1; TRBD2 aligns across 15 bases. The TCR originated in a human donor with Susac syndrome. The sample comprised CD4+ T cells from PBMCs. The chain's CDR3 is CASSSPGLAGGVTNEQFF. CDR3 nucleotides: TGCGCCAGCAGCTCGCCGGGACTAGCGGGAGGAGTGACCAATGAGCAGTTCTTC.